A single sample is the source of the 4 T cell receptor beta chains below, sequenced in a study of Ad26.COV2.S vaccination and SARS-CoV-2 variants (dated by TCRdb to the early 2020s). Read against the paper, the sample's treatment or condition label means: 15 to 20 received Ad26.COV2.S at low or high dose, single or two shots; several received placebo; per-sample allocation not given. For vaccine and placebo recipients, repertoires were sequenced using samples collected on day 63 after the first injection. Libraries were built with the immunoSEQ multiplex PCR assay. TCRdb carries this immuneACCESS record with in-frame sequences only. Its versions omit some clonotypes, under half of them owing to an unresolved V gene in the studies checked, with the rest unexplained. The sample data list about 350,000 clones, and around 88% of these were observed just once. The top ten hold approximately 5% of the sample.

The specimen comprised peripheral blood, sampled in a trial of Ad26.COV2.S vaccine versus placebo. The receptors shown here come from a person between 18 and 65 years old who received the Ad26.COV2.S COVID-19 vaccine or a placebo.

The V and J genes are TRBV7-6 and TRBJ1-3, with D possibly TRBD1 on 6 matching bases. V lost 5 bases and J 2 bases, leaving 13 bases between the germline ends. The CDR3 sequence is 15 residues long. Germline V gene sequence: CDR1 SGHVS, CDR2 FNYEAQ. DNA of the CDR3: TGTGCCAGCAGCCCAAAGAACAGGGCTGGAAACACCATATATTTT. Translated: CASSPKNRAGNTIYF.

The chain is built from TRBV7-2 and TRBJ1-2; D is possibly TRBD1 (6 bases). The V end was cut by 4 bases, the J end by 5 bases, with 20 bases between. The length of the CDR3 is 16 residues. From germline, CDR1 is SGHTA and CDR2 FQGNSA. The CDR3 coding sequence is TGTGCCAGCAGCTGGGGGACACCTCCCTCGCCGTATGGCTACACCTTC. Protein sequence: CASSWGTPPSPYGYTF.

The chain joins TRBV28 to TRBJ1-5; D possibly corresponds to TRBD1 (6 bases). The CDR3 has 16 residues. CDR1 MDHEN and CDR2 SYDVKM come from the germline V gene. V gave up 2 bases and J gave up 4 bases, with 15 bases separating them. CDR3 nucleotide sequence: TGTGCCAGCAGTTTAAGGGGTCGGGACAAAAATCAGCCCCAGCATTTT. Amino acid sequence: CASSLRGRDKNQPQHF.

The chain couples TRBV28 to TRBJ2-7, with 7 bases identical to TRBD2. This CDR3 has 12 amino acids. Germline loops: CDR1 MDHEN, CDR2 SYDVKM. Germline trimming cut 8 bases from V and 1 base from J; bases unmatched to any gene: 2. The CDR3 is CASWGGSYEQYF. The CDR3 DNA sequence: TGTGCCAGCTGGGGGGGTTCCTACGAGCAGTACTTC.